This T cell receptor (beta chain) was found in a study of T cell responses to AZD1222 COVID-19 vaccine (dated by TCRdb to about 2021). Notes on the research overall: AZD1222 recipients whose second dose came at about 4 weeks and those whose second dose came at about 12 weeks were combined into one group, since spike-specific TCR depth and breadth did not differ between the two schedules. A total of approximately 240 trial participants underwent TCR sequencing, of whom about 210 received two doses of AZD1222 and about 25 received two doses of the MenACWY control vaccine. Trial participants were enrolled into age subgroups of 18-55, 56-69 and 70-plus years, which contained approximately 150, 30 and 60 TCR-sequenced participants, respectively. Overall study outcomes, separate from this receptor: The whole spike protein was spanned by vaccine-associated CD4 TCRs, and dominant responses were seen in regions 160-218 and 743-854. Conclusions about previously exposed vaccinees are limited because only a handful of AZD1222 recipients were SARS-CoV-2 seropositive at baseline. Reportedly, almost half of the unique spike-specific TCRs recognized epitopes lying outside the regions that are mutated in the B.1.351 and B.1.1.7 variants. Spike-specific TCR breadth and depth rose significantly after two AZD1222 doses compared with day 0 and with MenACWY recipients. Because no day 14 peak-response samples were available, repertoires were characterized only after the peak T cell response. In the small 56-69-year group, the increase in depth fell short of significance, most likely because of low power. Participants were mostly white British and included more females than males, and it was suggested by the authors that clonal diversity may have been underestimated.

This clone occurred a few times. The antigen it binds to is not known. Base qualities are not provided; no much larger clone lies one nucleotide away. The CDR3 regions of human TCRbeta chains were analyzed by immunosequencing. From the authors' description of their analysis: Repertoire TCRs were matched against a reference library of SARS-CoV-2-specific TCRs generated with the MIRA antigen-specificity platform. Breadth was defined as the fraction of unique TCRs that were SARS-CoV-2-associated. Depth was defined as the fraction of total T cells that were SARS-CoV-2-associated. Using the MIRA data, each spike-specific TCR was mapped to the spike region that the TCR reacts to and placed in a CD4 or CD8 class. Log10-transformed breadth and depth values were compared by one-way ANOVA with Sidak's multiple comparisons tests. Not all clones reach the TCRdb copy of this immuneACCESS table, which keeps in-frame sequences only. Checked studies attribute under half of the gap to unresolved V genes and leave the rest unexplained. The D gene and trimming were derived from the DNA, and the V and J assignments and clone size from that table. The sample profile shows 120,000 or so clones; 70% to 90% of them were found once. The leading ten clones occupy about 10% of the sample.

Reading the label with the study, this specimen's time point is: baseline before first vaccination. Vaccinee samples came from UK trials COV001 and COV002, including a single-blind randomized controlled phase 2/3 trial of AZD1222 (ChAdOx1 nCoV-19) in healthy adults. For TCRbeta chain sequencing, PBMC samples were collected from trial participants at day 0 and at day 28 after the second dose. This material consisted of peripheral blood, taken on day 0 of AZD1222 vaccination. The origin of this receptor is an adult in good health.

The base sequence is TGTGCCAGCGGAGGGACTAGCGGGAGTGTAGAGACCCAGTACTTC. Its protein reads: CASGGTSGSVETQYF. The rearranged chain carries TRBV2 and TRBJ2-5; TRBD2 matches 14 bases in the middle. V ends up 8 bases short and J 4 bases short, with an unmatched junction base count of 6. The CDR3 goes from the cysteine to the phenylalanine over 15 residues. The sequence is cut down to CDR3 DNA, 45 bases in frame from base 1. Per the germline V gene, SNHLY is the CDR1 and FYNNEI is the CDR2.